Below, 18 T cell receptor beta chains from the same sample are listed, as sequenced in a study of T cell responses to AZD1222 COVID-19 vaccine. Data came from immunoSEQ multiplex PCR; TCRdb stores just in-frame clones and leaves some out. The sample consists of roughly 120,000 clones, about nine tenths of them appearing once. The sample here was peripheral blood, taken on day 0 of AZD1222 vaccination. The receptor set was obtained from an adult in good health.

V is TRBV29-1 and J is TRBJ2-7; D remains ambiguous. Germline CDR1 reads SQVTM; CDR2 reads ANQGSEA. With 1 base removed from V and 3 bases from J, the gap between germline ends came to 16 bases. The CDR3 totals 15 residues. The CDR3 DNA sequence: TGCAGCGTTGAAGCCCGCTCCGAAATAGACTACGAGCAGTACTTC. Its protein is CSVEARSEIDYEQYF.

CDR3 bases: TGTGCCAGCAGCTTAGAGAGTGAGGGGCGGCCTGAAGCTTTCTTT. Protein product: CASSLESEGRPEAFF. The chain links TRBV7-2 to TRBJ1-1; possible D gene TRBD1, 5 bases. Germline loops: CDR1 SGHTA, CDR2 FQGNSA. Trimming removed 1 base from V and 6 bases from J, with 15 bases in between. The CDR3 has 15 amino acids.

This sequence joins TRBV29-1 and TRBJ2-5; 7 positions agree with TRBD2. V shed 8 bases, J shed 4 bases, and the junction held 10 bases outside the gene matches. Germline CDR1 and CDR2: SQVTM and ANQGSEA. The CDR3 consists of 13 residues. The CDR3 nucleotides are TGCAGCTCCCACGCGGGGGACCGAGAGACCCAGTACTTC. As protein: CSSHAGDRETQYF. Variable domain in full (rest from reference TRBV29-1 and TRBJ2-5): SAVISQKPSRDICQRGTSLTIQCQVDSQVTMMFWYRQQPGQSLTLIATANQGSEATYESGFVIDKFPISRPNLTFSTLTVSNMSPEDSSIYLCSSHAGDRETQYFGPGTRLLVL.

The V and J genes are TRBV6-5 and TRBJ2-7, with D perhaps matching TRBD2 (7 bases). Germline V gene sequence: CDR1 MNHEY, CDR2 SVGAGI. With 8 bases removed from V and 2 bases from J, the gap between germline ends came to 13 bases. This CDR3 is 13 amino acids long. Here the CDR3 DNA reads TGTGCCAGCGGGCGGGGGCCGACCTACGAGCAGTACTTC. Encoded protein: CASGRGPTYEQYF.

V and J are TRBV9 and TRBJ2-3; 9 bases are a match to TRBD2. V shed 0 bases, J shed 3 bases, and the junction held 5 bases outside the gene matches. The CDR3 runs to 16 residues. Germline assignment: CDR1 SGDLS and CDR2 YYNGEE. CDR3 DNA: TGTGCCAGCAGCGTAGGGGTTAGCGGGAGTACAGATACGCAGTATTTT. The encoded protein is CASSVGVSGSTDTQYF.

This rearrangement joins TRBV4-3 to TRBJ2-1; D unclear. Between the trimmed V and J ends, which lost 0 bases and 0 bases, there was a span of 6 bases. CDR3 length equals 15 residues. CDR1 and CDR2 (germline): LGHNA, YSLEER. CDR3 protein: CASSQDATSYNEQFF. CDR3 sequence (DNA): TGCGCCAGCAGCCAAGATGCGACCTCCTACAATGAGCAGTTCTTC.

This clone appeared once. The V call is TRBV7-8, the J call TRBJ1-5, with 8 bases matching TRBD1. Germline lookup yields CDR1 SGHVS and CDR2 FQNEAQ. V was pared by 5 bases and J by 4 bases, with 19 bases of the junction left unmatched. The CDR3 consists of 19 residues. This chain's CDR3 is CASSPRGQGWGQVNQPQHF. The CDR3 bases are TGTGCCAGCAGCCCCCGAGGACAGGGATGGGGCCAGGTGAATCAGCCCCAGCATTTT.

The rearrangement links TRBV4-1 to TRBJ1-4; D is undetermined. V gave up 3 bases and J gave up 7 bases, with 9 bases separating them. CDR1 MGHRA and CDR2 YSYEKL come from the germline V gene. The CDR3 sequence is 13 residues long. This chain's CDR3 is CASSQGGSEKLFF. The CDR3 DNA reads TGCGCCAGCAGCCAGGGCGGGAGTGAAAAACTGTTTTTT.

This clone occurred a few times. The rearrangement uses TRBV21-1 and TRBJ2-7; the table assigns TRBD1, which was not confirmed against the DNA. TRBV21-1 is recorded as a pseudogene. The CDR3 sequence is 17 residues long. In DNA, the CDR3 is TGTGCCAGCAGCAAAGCCCCAGGGGACAGGGTGATGTGCGAGCAGTACTTC. This gives the protein CASSKAPGDRVMCEQYF.

The V call is TRBV7-2, the J call TRBJ1-3, with TRBD1 as a possible D gene (5 bases). The V gene's germline CDR1 is SGHTA and CDR2 FQGNSA. V gave up 7 bases and J gave up 1 base, with 14 bases separating them. The CDR3 loop spans 15 amino acids. The CDR3 sequence: CASTRPGRSGNTIYF. The CDR3 bases are TGTGCCAGCACAAGGCCAGGGAGGTCTGGAAACACCATATATTTT. Together with reference TRBV7-2 and TRBJ1-3, the CDR3 gives the full variable domain: GAGVSQSPSNKVTEKGKDVELRCDPISGHTALYWYRQSLGQGLEFLIYFQGNSAPDKSGLPSDRFSAERTGGSVSTLTIQRTQQEDSAVYLCASTRPGRSGNTIYFGEGSWLTVV.

This clone was observed a single time. The V gene is TRBV3-1 (or the pseudogene TRBV3-2), the J gene TRBJ2-7; tentative D call: TRBD2 (5 bases). The germline V gene encodes CDR1 LGHDT and CDR2 YNNKEL (reference sequence). V lost 2 bases to trimming and J lost 3 bases, with 20 bases between them. The CDR3 loop spans 17 amino acids. CDR3: CASSQKRRTLLSYEQYF. The DNA for the CDR3 is TGTGCCAGCAGCCAAAAGAGGAGGACGCTTCTTAGCTACGAGCAGTACTTC.

The V and J genes are TRBV7-3 and TRBJ2-1; a weak D match, TRBD2 (5 bases). V was cut by 5 bases and J by 5 bases, with 16 bases left in between. Germline V gene data show CDR1 as SGHTA and CDR2 as FQGTGA. The CDR3 is 15 residues long. CDR3 sequence reads: CASSPRSSANNEQFF. CDR3 in DNA: TGTGCCAGCAGCCCCCGTAGTAGCGCGAACAATGAGCAGTTCTTC.

Only one count was recorded for this clone. The chain combines TRBV11-3 with TRBJ2-1; TRBD1 is a possible D gene (6 bases). Germline V gives CDR1 SGHNT, CDR2 YENEEA. The CDR3 length is 16 residues. V lost 5 bases to trimming and J lost 0 bases, with 14 bases between them. Here the CDR3 reads CASSPEDRSSYNEQFF. The CDR3 coding sequence is TGTGCCAGCAGCCCCGAAGACAGGAGCTCCTACAATGAGCAGTTCTTC.

This clone was found once. The gene calls are TRBV28 and TRBJ2-7; TRBD2 matches at 8 bases. The length of the CDR3 is 14 residues. Germline CDR1 is MDHEN and CDR2 is SYDVKM. J was trimmed by 3 bases and V by 7 bases; bases with no gene match: 8. The CDR3 DNA reads TGTGCCAGCAACGTAGCGGGGTCGCTCTACGAGCAGTACTTC. It encodes CASNVAGSLYEQYF. Complete variable domain (other parts from reference TRBV28 and TRBJ2-7): DVKVTQSSRYLVKRTGEKVFLECVQDMDHENMFWYRQDPGLGLRLIYFSYDVKMKEKGDIPEGYSVSREKKERFSLILESASTNQTSMYLCASNVAGSLYEQYFGPGTRLTVT.

V gene TRBV15 combines with J gene TRBJ1-5; D ambiguous. The V end lost 3 bases, the J end lost 7 bases, and 10 bases lay between the germline ends. This CDR3 region has 13 residues. Germline V lookup: CDR1 LNHNV, CDR2 YYDKDF (reference sequence). The CDR3 nucleotides read TGTGCCACCAGCAGGGACCCTGGGCAGCCCCAGCATTTT. This sequence encodes CATSRDPGQPQHF. Complete variable domain (other parts from reference TRBV15 and TRBJ1-5): DAMVIQNPRYQVTQFGKPVTLSCSQTLNHNVMYWYQQKSSQAPKLLFHYYDKDFNNEADTPDNFQSRRPNTSFCFLDIRSPGLGDTAMYLCATSRDPGQPQHFGDGTRLSIL.

V gene TRBV19 combines with J gene TRBJ1-5, with a weak D call TRBD1 (6 bases). This CDR3 region has 15 residues. From germline, CDR1 is LNHDA and CDR2 SQIVND (reference sequence). The V and J ends lost 3 bases and 0 bases respectively, with 9 bases between them. CDR3 in amino acids: CASSIATGSNQPQHF. The DNA for the CDR3 is TGTGCCAGTAGTATCGCGACAGGTAGCAATCAGCCCCAGCATTTT. Looking up the rest from reference TRBV19 and TRBJ1-5 gives the full variable domain: DGGITQSPKYLFRKEGQNVTLSCEQNLNHDAMYWYRQDPGQGLRLIYYSQIVNDFQKGDIAEGYSVSREKKESFPLTVTSAQKNPTAFYLCASSIATGSNQPQHFGDGTRLSIL.

The genes are TRBV4-3 and TRBJ1-4, with D uncertain. Trimming stripped 4 bases from V and 7 bases from J, with 13 bases between. The germline V gene encodes CDR1 LGHNA and CDR2 YSLEER. The CDR3 has 14 residues. This CDR3 is CASSLRPSAEKLFF. The CDR3 DNA follows: TGCGCCAGCAGCCTTCGACCCTCGGCTGAAAAACTGTTTTTT.

The rearrangement joins TRBV9 to TRBJ2-3; tentative D call: TRBD2 (7 bases). CDR3 size: 15 residues. V gave up 4 bases and J gave up 6 bases, with 18 bases separating them. CDR1 SGDLS and CDR2 YYNGEE come from the germline V gene. The CDR3 nucleotides read TGTGCCAGCAGCCCCCACCGGGGGGCAGGGGATACGCAGTATTTT. Its translation is CASSPHRGAGDTQYF.